The clone carrying this T cell receptor (beta chain) was seen a few times. Its antigen is not known. These data come from a study of response to subunit inactivated influenza vaccine. One entry per CDR3 protein results from TCRdb running MiXCR on the RT-PCR reads. Among 450,000 to 600,000 distinct CDR3 sequences listed, approximately 7.6% were seen once. Findings and caveats of the study: There was a suggestion from the authors that each seasonal influenza vaccination recruits few new T cells.

Sequencing was performed on PBMCs from blood, taken less than 25 months after vaccination. The TCR comes from a man aged 50-75 years who received an inactivated influenza vaccine.

The CDR3 DNA sequence: TGTGCCAGCAGGAACAGGGTGTTAGGGAACACTGAAGCTTTCTTT. Amino acid sequence: CASRNRVLGNTEAFF. The chain employs TRBV6-1 and TRBJ1-1; TRBD1 might be the D (6 bases). Germline V gives CDR1 MNHNS, CDR2 SASEGT. This CDR3 comprises 15 residues. The V end lost 6 bases, the J end lost 1 base, and 15 bases lay between the germline ends.